The TCR beta chain under discussion was sequenced for a study of early T cells in non-severe SARS-CoV-2 infection (dated by TCRdb to the early 2020s). Regarding the study in general: Because TCR sequencing relied on bulk RNA taken from unsorted whole blood, pairing of alpha and beta chains was not possible.

This was a case-control study nested in a cohort of healthcare workers in London, UK, who had nasopharyngeal swab PCR tests and blood samples taken every week. Healthcare workers were recruited between 23 and 31 March 2020, during the week of the UK lockdown, and were followed weekly for up to roughly 15 weeks. Receptor libraries were prepared by 5' RACE. Instrument used: NextSeq 500. The TCR library protocol attached unique molecular identifiers to individual cDNA molecules to correct for sequencing error and PCR bias. Both TCR alpha and beta chains were sequenced, and tight co-correlation was observed between alpha and beta sequence abundances in each sample. The original pipeline was this. Decombinator V4 was used to perform V gene, J gene and CDR3 annotation of TCR sequences. TCRs were defined as expanded if a significant change between any two time points was detected under a Poisson model with p below 0.0001. TCR abundances were normalised to the total number of TCRs sequenced in each sample and reported as counts per million. MAIT TCRs were defined by TRAV1-2 paired with TRAJ12, TRAJ20 or TRAJ33, and iNKT TCRs by TRAV10 paired with TRAJ18. VDJdb, accessed on 1 November 2021, was searched for TCRs annotated for CMV, EBV and SARS-CoV-2, and TCRs annotated for more than one antigen were excluded. The public reads were run again by TCRdb, first through fastp at Q25 and then through MiXCR, and only productive beta chains were kept. All rows with the same CDR3 protein become a single entry with the most common DNA and genes. The V and J calls shown here were made by TCRdb, not taken from the authors' results. Within this sample are about 49,000 distinct CDR3 sequences, with around 4.6% of them counted one time only. The ten most abundant clones make up roughly 6.4% of the sample.

The full study reports these points: VDJdb matching was skewed toward anti-spike CD8 responses and likely underestimated virus-specific expansions by missing private and CD4 specificities.

Measured from the cysteine to the phenylalanine, the CDR3 is 16 residues long. The only DNA kept is the CDR3, 48 bases in frame from the first base. For CDR1 and CDR2, the germline V gene (reference sequence) lists SEHNR and FQNEAQ. A distance of 15 bases separates the germline ends of V and J, which lose 5 bases and 2 bases respectively. On this clonotype itself: Which antigen it targets is not known. No much larger clonotype is one base removed from it; base qualities were not supplied.

The sequence came from an adult who was a healthcare worker with PCR-confirmed SARS-CoV-2 infection or an uninfected control (not recorded which). Here the chain combines TRBV7-9 and TRBJ2-2; the D segment may tentatively be TRBD1 or TRBD2, each giving 5 matched bases. The specimen sequenced was whole blood. The base sequence is TGTGCCAGCAGCCGCGCCGGGACCGACAACACCGGGGAGCTGTTTTTT. Its protein reads: CASSRAGTDNTGELFF.